This T cell receptor (beta chain) was recorded in a study of blood T cell repertoires in COVID-19. The CDR3 spans 17 residues. The junction had 15 bases not matched to a gene; V was cut back by 4 bases and J by 5 bases. Germline V gives CDR1 MGHRA, CDR2 YSYEKL. The sample holds one count of this clone. Data came from immunoSEQ multiplex PCR; TCRdb stores just in-frame clones and leaves some out. The sample contains 40,000 to 55,000 clones, about nine tenths of which appear only once. The TCR was taken from a man in his fifties or sixties with active COVID-19. Sequenced input: peripheral blood. The chain employs TRBV4-1 and TRBJ2-5; 8 nucleotides agree with TRBD2. The CDR3 here is CASSRPGASGRGETQYF. The CDR3 region has the DNA TGCGCCAGCAGCCGTCCAGGGGCTAGCGGGCGAGGGGAGACCCAGTACTTC.